Sequencing of this T cell receptor beta chain was carried out in a study of shared clonotypes between healthy human individuals. CDR1 is MDHEN, CDR2 SYDVKM, per germline. This CDR3 region has 12 residues. The germline V and J ends were trimmed by 3 bases and 4 bases, with 7 bases remaining between them. Original data processing: ImmunoSEQ sequences covered only the junction and lacked quality scores; filtering therefore differed. Measured with immunoSEQ multiplex PCR; TCRdb has only the in-frame clones, and not every one. From that table come the V and J calls and clone size; the DNA was used to work out D and trimming. The sample includes 450,000 to 500,000 clones, roughly 80% of them seen just once. There were no recent acute infections or vaccinations among the donors, who were healthy HIV-negative adults. When samples were unsorted, roughly 100 million PBMCs were used for genomic DNA.

Sequences were obtained from PBMCs. The V and J genes are TRBV28 and TRBJ2-7; D is unresolved. The TCR sequence derives from a woman in her thirties or forties in good health. Some clones in this sample may be carry-over from other donors' samples. The CDR3 spells CASSFGSYEQYF. The CDR3 DNA reads TGTGCCAGCAGTTTCGGTTCGTACGAGCAGTACTTC.